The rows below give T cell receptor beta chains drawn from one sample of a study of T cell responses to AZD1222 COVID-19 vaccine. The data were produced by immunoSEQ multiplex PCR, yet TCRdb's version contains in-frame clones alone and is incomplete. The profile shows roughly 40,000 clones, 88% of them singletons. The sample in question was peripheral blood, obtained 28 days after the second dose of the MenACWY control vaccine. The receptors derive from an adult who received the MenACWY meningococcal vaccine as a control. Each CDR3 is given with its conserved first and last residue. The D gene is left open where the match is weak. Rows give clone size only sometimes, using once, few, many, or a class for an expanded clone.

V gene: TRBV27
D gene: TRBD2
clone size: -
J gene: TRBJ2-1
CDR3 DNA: TGTGCCAGCAGTCCCGGACTAGCGGGAGCTTCCTCGACCCTGTTTTCCTACAATGAGCAGTTCTTC
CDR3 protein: CASSPGLAGASSTLFSYNEQFF

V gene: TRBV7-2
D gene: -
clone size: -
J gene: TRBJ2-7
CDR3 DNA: TGTGCCAGCAGCCCCCGTGCAGGGAACTACGAGCAGTACTTC
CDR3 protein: CASSPRAGNYEQYF

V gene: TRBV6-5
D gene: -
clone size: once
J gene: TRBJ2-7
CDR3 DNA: TGTGCCAGCAGACCGTCAGGTAGGCGTAGCGAGCAGTACTTC
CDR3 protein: CASRPSGRRSEQYF

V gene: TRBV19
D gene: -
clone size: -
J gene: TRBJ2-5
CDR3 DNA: TGTGCCAGTAGTATAGAAGGAGAGACCCAGTACTTC
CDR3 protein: CASSIEGETQYF

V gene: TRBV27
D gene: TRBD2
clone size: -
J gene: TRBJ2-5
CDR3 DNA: TGTGCCAGCAGTAAATCGGGACTAGCGGGAGTTGAAGGGACCCAGTACTTC
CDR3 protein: CASSKSGLAGVEGTQYF

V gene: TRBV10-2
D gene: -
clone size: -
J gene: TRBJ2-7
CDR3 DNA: TGCGCCACAGGGCGGGCCTACGAGCAGTACTTC
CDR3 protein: CATGRAYEQYF

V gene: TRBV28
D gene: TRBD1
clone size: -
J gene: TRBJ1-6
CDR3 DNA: TGTGCCAGCAGTTTTGACAACAGGGGAGTTTCACCCCTCCACTTT
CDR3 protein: CASSFDNRGVSPLHF

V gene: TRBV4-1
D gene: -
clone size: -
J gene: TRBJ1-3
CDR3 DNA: TGCGCCAGCAGCCAAGACCCCAGGGGAGGACGAAACACCATATATTTT
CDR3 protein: CASSQDPRGGRNTIYF

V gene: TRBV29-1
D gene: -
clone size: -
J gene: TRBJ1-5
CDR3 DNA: TGCAGCGCAACGTTGGAGGCGGCCAGCAATCAGCCCCAGCATTTT
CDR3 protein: CSATLEAASNQPQHF

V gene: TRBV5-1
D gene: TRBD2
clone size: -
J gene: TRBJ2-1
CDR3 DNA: TGCGCCAGCAGCCTCGGGACTAGCGGAGCAACCAATGAGCAGTTCTTC
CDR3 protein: CASSLGTSGATNEQFF

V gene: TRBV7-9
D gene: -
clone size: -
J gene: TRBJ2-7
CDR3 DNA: TGTGCCAGCAGCTTACAGGACCTCGAGCAGTACTTC
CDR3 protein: CASSLQDLEQYF

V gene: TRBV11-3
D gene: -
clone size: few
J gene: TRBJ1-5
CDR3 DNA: TGTGCCAGCAGCTACCGCTTCAGGGGTCCCCAGCATTTT
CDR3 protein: CASSYRFRGPQHF

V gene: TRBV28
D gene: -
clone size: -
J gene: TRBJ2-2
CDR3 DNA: TGTGCCAGCAGTTTCGGGGGTGTCACCGGGGAGCTGTTTTTT
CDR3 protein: CASSFGGVTGELFF

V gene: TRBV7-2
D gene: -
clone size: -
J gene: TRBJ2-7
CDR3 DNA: TGTGCCAGCACTGAGCTTAGAGGCGGCGAGCAGTACTTC
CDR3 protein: CASTELRGGEQYF

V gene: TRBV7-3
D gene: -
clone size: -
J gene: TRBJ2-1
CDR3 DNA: TGTGCCAGCAGCTACGGTGGCAATGAGCAGTTCTTC
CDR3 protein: CASSYGGNEQFF

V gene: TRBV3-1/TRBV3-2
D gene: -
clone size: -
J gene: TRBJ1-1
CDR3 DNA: TGTGCCAGCAGTGCTACGGGAGTACCTTTAAGAGCTTTCTTT
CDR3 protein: CASSATGVPLRAFF

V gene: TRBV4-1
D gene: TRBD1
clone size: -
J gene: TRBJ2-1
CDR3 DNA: TGCGCCAGCAGCCAAGTGTTTAGTGCAGGGGGCCACTCCCGGGGGCAGTTCTTC
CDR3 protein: CASSQVFSAGGHSRGQFF

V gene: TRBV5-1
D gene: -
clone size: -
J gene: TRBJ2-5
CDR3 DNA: TGCGCCAGCAGCTTGTACAGACAAGAGACCCAGTACTTC
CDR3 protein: CASSLYRQETQYF

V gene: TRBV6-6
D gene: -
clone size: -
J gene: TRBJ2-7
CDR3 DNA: TGTGCCAGCAGTTACTCAAGGGGCGAGCAGTACTTC
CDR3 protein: CASSYSRGEQYF

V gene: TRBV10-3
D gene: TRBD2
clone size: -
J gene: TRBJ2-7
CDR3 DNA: TGTGCCATCAGTGCTCTAGCGGGATCCCCTAACGAGCAGTACTTC
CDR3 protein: CAISALAGSPNEQYF

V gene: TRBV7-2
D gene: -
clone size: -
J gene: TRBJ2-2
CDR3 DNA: TGTGCCAGCAGCGCTTCGAACACCGGGGAGCTGTTTTTT
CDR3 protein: CASSASNTGELFF

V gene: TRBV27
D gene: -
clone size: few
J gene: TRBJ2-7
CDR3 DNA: TGTGCCAGCAGTTTTGCGACTAGTAAAACCTACGAGCAGTACTTC
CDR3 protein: CASSFATSKTYEQYF

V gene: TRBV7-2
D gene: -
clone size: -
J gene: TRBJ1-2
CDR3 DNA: TGTGCCAGCAGCCCCACAAGACGTGTGGTAGCCACCTTC
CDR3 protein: CASSPTRRVVATF

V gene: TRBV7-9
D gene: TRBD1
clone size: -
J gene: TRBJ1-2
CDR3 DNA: TGTGCCAGCAGCTCGAATACAGGGGTTTATGGCTACACCTTC
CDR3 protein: CASSSNTGVYGYTF

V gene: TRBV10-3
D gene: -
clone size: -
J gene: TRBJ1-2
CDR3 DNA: TGTGCCATCAGTGAGTTGGCAGGGTCCTATGGCTACACCTTC
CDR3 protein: CAISELAGSYGYTF

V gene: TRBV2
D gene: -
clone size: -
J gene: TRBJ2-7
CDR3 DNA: TGTGCCAGCAAATTCACCCTGACATTCGAGCAGTACTTC
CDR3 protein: CASKFTLTFEQYF

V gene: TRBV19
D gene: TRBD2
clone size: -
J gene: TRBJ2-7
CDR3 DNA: TGTGCCAGTAGTGTGGCGGGAGGGCCTTTTTACGAGCAGTACTTC
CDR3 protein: CASSVAGGPFYEQYF

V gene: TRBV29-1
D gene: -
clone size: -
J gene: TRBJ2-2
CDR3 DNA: TGCAGCGCCTTTCCGGGACAGAACACCGGGGAGCTGTTTTTT
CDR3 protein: CSAFPGQNTGELFF

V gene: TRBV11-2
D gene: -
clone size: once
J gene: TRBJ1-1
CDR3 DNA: TGTGCCAGCAGCTTTGGTACTGAAGCTTTCTTT
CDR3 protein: CASSFGTEAFF

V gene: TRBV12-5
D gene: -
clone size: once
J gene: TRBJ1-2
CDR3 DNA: TGTGCTAGTGGTTCTCAACCTCTGGACCGGGGTGGCTACACCTTC
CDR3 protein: CASGSQPLDRGGYTF

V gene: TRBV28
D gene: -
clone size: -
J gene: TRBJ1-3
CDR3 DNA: TGTGCCAGCCTGGGAAACACCATATATTTT
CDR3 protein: CASLGNTIYF

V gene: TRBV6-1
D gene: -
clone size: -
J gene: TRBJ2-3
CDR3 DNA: TGTGCCAGCAGTGTCCCGACAGCATCTAGCACAGATACGCAGTATTTT
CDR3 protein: CASSVPTASSTDTQYF

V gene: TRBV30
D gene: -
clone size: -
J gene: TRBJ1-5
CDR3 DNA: TGTGCCTGGAGTGCGCAGGGACGGGGAGGCAATCAGCCCCAGCATTTT
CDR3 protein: CAWSAQGRGGNQPQHF

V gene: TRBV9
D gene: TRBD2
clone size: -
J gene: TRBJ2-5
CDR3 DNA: TGTGCCAGCAGCGTAGTAGGTAGCGGGCAAGAGACCCAGTACTTC
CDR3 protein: CASSVVGSGQETQYF

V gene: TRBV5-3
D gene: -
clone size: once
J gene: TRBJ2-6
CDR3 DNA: TGTGCCAGAAGCTTGGCGGCGGCTCGGAGGCACCTCTCTGGGGCCAACGTCCTGACTTTC
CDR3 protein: CARSLAAARRHLSGANVLTF

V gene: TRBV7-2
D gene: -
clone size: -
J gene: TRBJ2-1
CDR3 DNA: TGTGCCAGCAGCTTTGCTATCGGGGCTAGTCTCTACAATGAGCAGTTCTTC
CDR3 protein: CASSFAIGASLYNEQFF

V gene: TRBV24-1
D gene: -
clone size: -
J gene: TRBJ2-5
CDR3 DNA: TGTGCCACCAGTGATCCCGGCAGGGGAGAGACCCAGTACTTC
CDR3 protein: CATSDPGRGETQYF

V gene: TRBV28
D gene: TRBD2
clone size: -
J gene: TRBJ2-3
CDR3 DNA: TGTGCCAGCAGGGTCGGGGAGGGGCAGTATTTT
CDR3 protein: CASRVGEGQYF

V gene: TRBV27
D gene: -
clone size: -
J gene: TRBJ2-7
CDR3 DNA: TGTGCCAGCAGTTTAAGTTTCCCTGAAATCGAGCAGTACTTC
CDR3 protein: CASSLSFPEIEQYF

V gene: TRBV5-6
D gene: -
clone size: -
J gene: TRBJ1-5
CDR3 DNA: TGTGCCAGCAGACAGGGCAATCAGCCCCAGCATTTT
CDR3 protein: CASRQGNQPQHF

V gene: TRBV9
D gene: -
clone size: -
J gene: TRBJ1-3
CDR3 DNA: TGTGCCAGCGGAGAGGGTAGGACTGGAAACACCATATATTTT
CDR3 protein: CASGEGRTGNTIYF

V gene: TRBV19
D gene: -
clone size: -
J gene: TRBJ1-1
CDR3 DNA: TGTGCCAGTATCTCCACTACCCCCGAAGCTTTCTTT
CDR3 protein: CASISTTPEAFF

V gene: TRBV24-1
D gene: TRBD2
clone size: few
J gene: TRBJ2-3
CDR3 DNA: TGTGCCACCAGTGATCTAGCGGGAGGGGGCACAGATACGCAGTATTTT
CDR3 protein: CATSDLAGGGTDTQYF

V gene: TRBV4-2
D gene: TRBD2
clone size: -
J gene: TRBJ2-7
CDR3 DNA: TGTGCCAGCAGCCGATCCCGACTAGCGGGGACCGCCTACGAGCAGTACTTC
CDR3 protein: CASSRSRLAGTAYEQYF

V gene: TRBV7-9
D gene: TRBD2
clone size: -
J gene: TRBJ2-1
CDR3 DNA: TGTGCCAGCAGCTTAAGGCGGCTAGCGGAGCAATACTACAATGAGCAGTTCTTC
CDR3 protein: CASSLRRLAEQYYNEQFF

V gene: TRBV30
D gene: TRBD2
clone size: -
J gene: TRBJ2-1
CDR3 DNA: TGTGCCCGGTCTAGCGGGAAGAATGAGCAGTTCTTC
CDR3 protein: CARSSGKNEQFF

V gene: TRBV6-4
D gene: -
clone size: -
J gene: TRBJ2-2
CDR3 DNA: TGTGCCAGCAGTGAATCAGGGGAGGGCACCGGGGAGCTGTTTTTT
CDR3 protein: CASSESGEGTGELFF